These 25 T cell receptor beta chains were sequenced from one sample in a study of shared clonotypes between healthy human individuals. Clones were sequenced by immunoSEQ multiplex PCR, and TCRdb holds only the in-frame ones, with some missing. This sample has roughly 2.1 million clones, with just over 90% found just once. In the naive CD8 group, cells lacked CD45RO and were positively selected for CCR7, so terminally differentiated effector memory CD45RA+ cells were left out. The sequenced material came from naive CD8+ T cells from PBMCs. These receptors came from a man between 18 and 35 years old in good health. Some clones in this sample may be carry-over from other donors' samples.

The V and J genes are TRBV9 and TRBJ2-2; D is uncertain. V was shortened by 0 bases and J by 0 bases, with 9 bases between the two germline ends. The CDR3 consists of 16 residues. The germline V gene has CDR1 SGDLS and CDR2 YYNGEE. In nucleotides, the CDR3 is TGTGCCAGCAGCGTAGATGGTGGGGCGAACACCGGGGAGCTGTTTTTT. Translating gives CASSVDGGANTGELFF.

As DNA, the CDR3 is TGTGCCAGCAACTGGGTGTGGGATCCTTCGAGCACAGATACGCAGTATTTT. It translates to CASNWVWDPSSTDTQYF. The rearrangement uses TRBV28 and TRBJ2-3; no firm D call. CDR1 and CDR2 (germline): MDHEN, SYDVKM. The CDR3 totals 17 residues. Trimming removed 7 bases from V and 0 bases from J, with 20 bases in between. The full variable domain, in which reference TRBV28 and TRBJ2-3 provide the parts outside the CDR3, is DVKVTQSSRYLVKRTGEKVFLECVQDMDHENMFWYRQDPGLGLRLIYFSYDVKMKEKGDIPEGYSVSREKKERFSLILESASTNQTSMYLCASNWVWDPSSTDTQYFGPGTRLTVL.

This rearrangement joins TRBV7-9 to TRBJ1-2; D might be TRBD1 (5 bases). The length of the CDR3 is 13 residues. Germline CDR1 reads SEHNR; CDR2 reads FQNEAQ (reference sequence). V lost 4 bases, J lost 5 bases, and 11 bases lay in between. The CDR3 here is CASSSDSRYGYTF. Here the CDR3 DNA reads TGTGCCAGCAGCTCCGACAGTAGATATGGCTACACCTTC.

About this clone itself: Other DNA sequences in this sample translate to the same CDR3. The rearrangement uses TRBV27 and TRBJ2-3, with a tentative D call TRBD1 (6 bases). V lost 6 bases, J lost 0 bases, and 13 bases lay in between. The CDR3 sequence is 15 residues long. Germline-derived CDR1 and CDR2 are MNHEY and SMNVEV (reference sequence). The CDR3 nucleotides are TGTGCCAGCAGCCCTCCGGGACAAAGCACAGATACGCAGTATTTT. It is translated as CASSPPGQSTDTQYF.

The chain combines TRBV2 with TRBJ2-5; a possible D gene is TRBD2 (5 bases). The V gene's germline CDR1 is SNHLY and CDR2 FYNNEI. There are 16 residues in the CDR3. Trimming left V 0 bases short and J 5 bases short, with 16 bases between. CDR3 nucleotide sequence: TGTGCCAGCAGTGAAGCTCTTGAGGGTTGGACGGAGACCCAGTACTTC. Translating it yields CASSEALEGWTETQYF.

The chain uses TRBV4-3 and TRBJ2-7; D call uncertain. The CDR3 runs 16 residues. Per the germline V gene, CDR1 is LGHNA and CDR2 is YSLEER. Trimming removed 0 bases at V and 2 bases at J, with 14 bases between. CDR3 sequence reads: CASSQDYGLLPYEQYF. CDR3 in DNA: TGCGCCAGCAGCCAAGATTATGGTCTCCTACCCTACGAGCAGTACTTC.

Comments on this clone: The same CDR3 is also encoded by other DNA sequences in this sample. The chain uses TRBV9 and TRBJ2-7, with D perhaps TRBD2 (5 bases). V dropped 0 bases and J dropped 2 bases, with 9 bases sitting between them. Looked up from germline, CDR1 is SGDLS and CDR2 is YYNGEE. CDR3 length equals 14 residues. The CDR3 loop is CASSVGGQTYEQYF. CDR3 sequence (DNA): TGTGCCAGCAGCGTAGGAGGGCAAACCTACGAGCAGTACTTC.

CDR3 loop: CSVELWRDLSTDTQYF. CDR3 sequence (DNA): TGCAGCGTTGAACTCTGGCGAGACCTAAGCACAGATACGCAGTATTTT. V gene TRBV29-1 combines with J gene TRBJ2-3; D ambiguous. With 2 bases removed from V and 0 bases from J, the gap between germline ends came to 15 bases. Germline V CDR1 and CDR2: SQVTM, ANQGSEA. The CDR3 has 16 amino acids.

This chain joins TRBV28 and TRBJ2-3, with TRBD2 matching 7 bases. Germline CDR1 and CDR2: MDHEN and SYDVKM. The V and J ends lost 3 bases and 2 bases, in that order; junction bases with no gene match: 11. The CDR3 covers 17 residues. In DNA, the CDR3 is TGTGCCAGCAGTTTCTCACGCGGGCGGGGGTTCACAGATACGCAGTATTTT. Translated, it gives CASSFSRGRGFTDTQYF.

V is TRBV19 and J is TRBJ2-1, with D perhaps TRBD2 (5 bases). The CDR3 spans 12 residues. V gave up 5 bases and J gave up 12 bases, with 14 bases separating them. Germline CDR1 LNHDA, CDR2 SQIVND (reference sequence). The CDR3 nucleotides read TGTGCCAGTAGTCTCTCCGGGGTCCGGCAGTTCTTC. This gives the protein CASSLSGVRQFF.

This chain uses TRBV13 with TRBJ2-7; 9 nucleotides align to TRBD2. The CDR3 runs 14 residues. CDR1 PRHDT and CDR2 FYEKMQ come from the germline V gene (reference sequence). J gave up 3 bases and V 4 bases, and 4 bases lay outside the gene matches. The CDR3 DNA reads TGTGCCAGCAGCTCCCGGACTAGCGACTACGAGCAGTACTTC. It is translated as CASSSRTSDYEQYF.

The chain is built from TRBV29-1 and TRBJ2-6; D is uncertain. The CDR3 sequence is 14 residues long. Germline loops: CDR1 SQVTM, CDR2 ANQGSEA. Trimming took 5 bases from V and 2 from J, leaving 10 bases between them. DNA of the CDR3: TGCAGCGTTATCGATCGAGCTGGGGCCAACGTCCTGACTTTC. This encodes CSVIDRAGANVLTF.

This sequence joins TRBV4-3 and TRBJ1-2; D unclear. Germline V gene sequence: CDR1 LGHNA, CDR2 YSLEER. The V end lost 3 bases, the J end lost 5 bases, and 7 bases lay between the germline ends. The CDR3 extends over 12 amino acids. DNA of the CDR3: TGCGCCAGCAGCCACGACGGGTATGGCTACACCTTC. Protein sequence: CASSHDGYGYTF.

For this clone: The sample carries other DNA sequences with the same CDR3. The chain has TRBV4-1 and TRBJ2-7; D gene uncertain. The CDR3 extends over 13 amino acids. CDR1 is MGHRA, CDR2 YSYEKL, per germline. The V gene lost 1 base and the J gene lost 3 bases, with 7 bases spanning the gap. The CDR3 protein is CASSQVGSYEQYF. Here the CDR3 DNA reads TGCGCCAGCAGCCAAGTGGGTAGCTACGAGCAGTACTTC.

The CDR3 reads CASSPWSGRLYEQYF. Written as DNA, the CDR3 is TGTGCCAGCAGTCCTTGGAGCGGGAGGCTCTACGAGCAGTACTTC. This chain links TRBV27 with TRBJ2-7; 9 positions match TRBD2. The CDR3 is made up of 15 amino acids. V gave up 5 bases and J gave up 3 bases; unmatched junction bases: 8. Germline V CDR1 and CDR2: MNHEY, SMNVEV (reference sequence).

The genes are TRBV6-1 and TRBJ1-1; D may be TRBD1 (6 bases). V was cut by 5 bases and J by 3 bases, with 16 bases left in between. Germline lookup yields CDR1 MNHNS and CDR2 SASEGT. This CDR3 region has 15 residues. CDR3 residues: CASSTHGGLYTEAFF. Written as DNA, the CDR3 is TGTGCCAGCAGTACCCACGGGGGGCTCTACACTGAAGCTTTCTTT.

This clone was recorded only once. The chain combines TRBV28 with TRBJ2-2, with a possible D match to TRBD1 (5 bases). CDR1 is MDHEN, CDR2 SYDVKM, per germline. This CDR3 is built from 17 residues. Trimming removed 6 bases from V and 3 bases from J, with 20 bases in between. CDR3 sequence: CASRPHTQRGYTGELFF. Here the CDR3 DNA reads TGTGCCAGCAGACCTCACACTCAAAGGGGATACACCGGGGAGCTGTTTTTT.

A word on this clone: In the same sample, other DNA sequences code for this CDR3. The CDR3 nucleotides read TGCAGCGTTGAAGGGGGTGGGGCCTACGAGCAGTACTTC. It specifies CSVEGGGAYEQYF. The J gene is TRBJ2-7, the V gene TRBV29-1; D unclear. Germline assignment: CDR1 SQVTM and CDR2 ANQGSEA. The CDR3 totals 13 residues. V lost 1 base and J 2 bases, leaving 9 bases between the germline ends.

The V call is TRBV29-1, the J call TRBJ2-1, with 8 bases fitting TRBD2. Unmatched junction bases numbered 17, after V lost 8 bases and J lost 8 bases. Germline CDR1 reads SQVTM; CDR2 reads ANQGSEA. This CDR3 has 15 amino acids. The CDR3 region has the DNA TGCAGCATTCATCCGGGACTAGGCCGTAGTTATGAGCAGTTCTTC. This encodes CSIHPGLGRSYEQFF.

This chain uses TRBV7-8 with TRBJ2-2, with a tentative D call TRBD1 (5 bases). Germline lookup yields CDR1 SGHVS and CDR2 FQNEAQ. The CDR3 is 14 amino acids. The V end was cut by 5 bases, the J end by 4 bases, with 11 bases between. The CDR3 DNA reads TGTGCCAGCAGCATTCTTGACAGCACCGGGGAGCTGTTTTTT. Translation gives CASSILDSTGELFF.

The chain combines TRBV6-6 with TRBJ1-4; 8 nucleotides agree with TRBD1. In germline, CDR1 is MNHNY, CDR2 SVGAGI (reference sequence). There are 16 residues in the CDR3. The ends lost 6 bases at V and 3 bases at J; junction bases unmatched: 9. The CDR3 nucleotides read TGTGCCAGCAGAAACGACAGGGGTTCGGCTAATGAAAAACTGTTTTTT. This encodes CASRNDRGSANEKLFF.

As regards this clone: Different DNA sequences within this sample yield the same CDR3. The chain is built from TRBV27 and TRBJ1-5; D remains unclear. V gave up 4 bases and J gave up 0 bases, with 4 bases separating them. Per the germline V gene, CDR1 is MNHEY and CDR2 is SMNVEV (reference sequence). This CDR3 has 13 residues. CDR3 nucleotide sequence: TGTGCCAGCAGTTCCAATAGCAATCAGCCCCAGCATTTT. Translation: CASSSNSNQPQHF.

V gene TRBV27 combines with J gene TRBJ2-7; 8 bases are shared with TRBD1. Germline V CDR1 and CDR2: MNHEY, SMNVEV (reference sequence). The ends lost 6 bases at V and 7 bases at J; junction bases unmatched: 11. The CDR3 sequence is 14 residues long. The CDR3 loop is CASSSADRGAEQYF. In DNA form, the CDR3 reads TGTGCCAGCAGCTCGGCTGACAGGGGTGCAGAGCAGTACTTC.

The chain is built from TRBV28 and TRBJ2-7, with a possible D match to TRBD1 (6 bases). The germline V gene has CDR1 MDHEN and CDR2 SYDVKM. The ends were cut back, 3 bases at V and 3 bases at J, with 30 bases in the middle. The CDR3 has 20 amino acids. The chain's CDR3 is CASSFTPTVYRELLVYEQYF. The CDR3 DNA reads as TGTGCCAGCAGTTTTACCCCTACCGTGTACAGGGAACTCCTAGTCTACGAGCAGTACTTC. Using reference TRBV28 and TRBJ2-7 for the parts outside the CDR3, the full variable domain is DVKVTQSSRYLVKRTGEKVFLECVQDMDHENMFWYRQDPGLGLRLIYFSYDVKMKEKGDIPEGYSVSREKKERFSLILESASTNQTSMYLCASSFTPTVYRELLVYEQYFGPGTRLTVT.

The chain uses TRBV7-2 and TRBJ2-1; unclear D gene. This CDR3 region has 16 residues. Germline values: CDR1 SGHTA, CDR2 FQGNSA. V was cut by 5 bases and J by 7 bases, with 21 bases left in between. The CDR3 DNA follows: TGTGCCAGCAGCCATTCCCGGGTGAAGGTCGGGAATGAGCAGTTCTTC. Translated: CASSHSRVKVGNEQFF. Full variable domain (rest looked up from reference TRBV7-2 and TRBJ2-1): GAGVSQSPSNKVTEKGKDVELRCDPISGHTALYWYRQSLGQGLEFLIYFQGNSAPDKSGLPSDRFSAERTGGSVSTLTIQRTQQEDSAVYLCASSHSRVKVGNEQFFGPGTRLTVL.